This T cell receptor (beta chain) comes out of a study of CD8+ T cells in alopecia areata. Across the study: Treated patients received oral tofacitinib, 5 to 10 mg twice daily. The study's findings and limits: Clonality in lesional scalp, especially alopecia totalis/universalis, exceeded that of normal scalp. Against the mouse data, patients shared TCRs less clearly, possibly for HLA reasons.

Researchers took lesional scalp punch biopsies and peripheral blood from people who were alopecia areata patients. Isolated RNA was reverse transcribed into cDNA used as the sequencing template. Generated by immunoSEQ multiplex PCR, the TCRdb table keeps only in-frame clones and is missing some. The sample contains some 130,000 clones, roughly 64% of which appear only once. In regard to this clone: Its antigen is as yet unknown.

CDR1 is SGHRS and CDR2 is YFSETQ in the germline V gene. Trimming took off 0 bases at V and 3 bases at J, with 13 bases between the two ends. The CDR3 spans 15 residues. This clonotype was obtained from a human donor with alopecia areata. V usage is TRBV5-1 and J usage is TRBJ2-7; D not certain. The material was CD4+ T cells sorted from blood, obtained at week 0. The CDR3 bases are TGCGCCAGCAGCTTGGGGTTCCGGACCCTCTACGAGCAGTACTTC. Translating it yields CASSLGFRTLYEQYF.